The clone carrying this T cell receptor (beta chain) has a count of ten or more. These data originate in a study of identical twins. A single record per CDR3 protein comes from TCRdb applying MiXCR to the 5' RACE reads. The repertoire has about 530,000 distinct CDR3 sequences, roughly 15% of them found once; the top ten carry around 0.48%. This same sample was also part of a study on yellow fever vaccine responses in identical twins.

Sequenced: CD4+ T cells sorted from blood. The receptor comes from a woman under 30 in good health.

This CDR3 is CASSLPGDTQYF. DNA of the CDR3: TGCGCCAGCAGCTTGCCCGGAGATACGCAGTATTTT. V gene TRBV5-1 combines with J gene TRBJ2-3; no firm D call. Germline V gene data show CDR1 as SGHRS and CDR2 as YFSETQ. Trimming shortened V by 1 base and J by 5 bases, and 5 bases separated the two germline ends. The CDR3 length is 12 residues.